One and the same sample provided the 2 T cell receptor beta chains below, sequenced in a study of shared clonotypes between healthy human individuals. Assay: immunoSEQ multiplex PCR; the TCRdb copy retains only in-frame clones and omits some. The table shows approximately 1.5 million clones, with 95% to 99% occurring only once. Sequencing input: naive CD4+ T cells sorted from blood. Subset noted: CD45RA+ positively selected. The receptor source for this set is a man aged 25 to 40 in good health.

The chain has TRBV11-2 and TRBJ2-1; D is uncertain. This CDR3 region has 13 residues. The V end lost 4 bases, the J end lost 7 bases, and 11 bases lay between the germline ends. Germline CDR1 reads SGHAT; CDR2 reads FQNNGV. CDR3 sequence: CASSSSVRNEQFF. For the CDR3, the DNA is TGTGCCAGCAGCTCAAGCGTCCGGAATGAGCAGTTCTTC.

The V gene is TRBV15, the J gene TRBJ2-7; unclear D gene. CDR1 and CDR2 (germline): LNHNV, YYDKDF (reference sequence). V lost 0 bases and J lost 0, with 6 bases in between. CDR3 size: 14 residues. The CDR3 DNA reads TGTGCCACCAGCAGAGAAAGTAGCTCCTACGAGCAGTACTTC. Translation gives CATSRESSSYEQYF. Complete variable domain (other parts from reference TRBV15 and TRBJ2-7): DAMVIQNPRYQVTQFGKPVTLSCSQTLNHNVMYWYQQKSSQAPKLLFHYYDKDFNNEADTPDNFQSRRPNTSFCFLDIRSPGLGDTAMYLCATSRESSSYEQYFGPGTRLTVT.